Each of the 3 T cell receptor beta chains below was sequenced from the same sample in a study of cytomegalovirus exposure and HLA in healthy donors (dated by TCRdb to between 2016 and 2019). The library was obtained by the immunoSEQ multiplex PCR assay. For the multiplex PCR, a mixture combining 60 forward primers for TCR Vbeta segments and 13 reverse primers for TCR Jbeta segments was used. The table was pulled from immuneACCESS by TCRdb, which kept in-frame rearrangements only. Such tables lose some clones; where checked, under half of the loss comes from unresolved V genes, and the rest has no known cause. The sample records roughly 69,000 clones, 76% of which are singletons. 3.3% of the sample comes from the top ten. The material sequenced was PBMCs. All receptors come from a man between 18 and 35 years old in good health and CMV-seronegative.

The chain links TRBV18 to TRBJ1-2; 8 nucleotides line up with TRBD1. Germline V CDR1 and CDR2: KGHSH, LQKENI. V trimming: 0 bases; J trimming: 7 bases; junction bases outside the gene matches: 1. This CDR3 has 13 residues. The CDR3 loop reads CASSPPGQGGYTF. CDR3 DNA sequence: TGTGCCAGCTCACCACCAGGACAGGGTGGCTACACCTTC.

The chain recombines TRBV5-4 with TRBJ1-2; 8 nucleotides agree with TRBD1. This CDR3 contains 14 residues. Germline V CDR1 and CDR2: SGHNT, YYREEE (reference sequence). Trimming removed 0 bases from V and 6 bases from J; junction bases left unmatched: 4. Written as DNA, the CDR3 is TGTGCCAGCAGCTTGGTCGGACAGGGCCATGGCTACACCTTC. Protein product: CASSLVGQGHGYTF.

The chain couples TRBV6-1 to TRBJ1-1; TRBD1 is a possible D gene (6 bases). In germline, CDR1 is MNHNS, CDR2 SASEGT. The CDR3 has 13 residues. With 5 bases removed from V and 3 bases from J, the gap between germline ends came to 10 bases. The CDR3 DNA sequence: TGTGCCAGCAGTAGGACAGCCGACACTGAAGCTTTCTTT. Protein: CASSRTADTEAFF.